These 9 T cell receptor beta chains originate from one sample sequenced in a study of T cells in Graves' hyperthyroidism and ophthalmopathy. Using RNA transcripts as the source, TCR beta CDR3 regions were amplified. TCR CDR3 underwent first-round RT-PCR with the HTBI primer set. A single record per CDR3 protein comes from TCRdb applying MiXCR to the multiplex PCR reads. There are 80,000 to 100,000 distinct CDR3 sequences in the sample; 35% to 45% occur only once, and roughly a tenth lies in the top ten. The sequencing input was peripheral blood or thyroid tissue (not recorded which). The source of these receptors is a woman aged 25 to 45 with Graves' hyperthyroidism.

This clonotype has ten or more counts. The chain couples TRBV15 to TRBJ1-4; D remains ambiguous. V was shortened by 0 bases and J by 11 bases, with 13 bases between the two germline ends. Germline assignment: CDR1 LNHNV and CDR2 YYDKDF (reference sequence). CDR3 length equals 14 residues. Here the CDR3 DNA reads TGTGCCACCAGCAGAGAACGGAGAGCTACGAAACTGTTTTTT. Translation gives CATSRERRATKLFF.

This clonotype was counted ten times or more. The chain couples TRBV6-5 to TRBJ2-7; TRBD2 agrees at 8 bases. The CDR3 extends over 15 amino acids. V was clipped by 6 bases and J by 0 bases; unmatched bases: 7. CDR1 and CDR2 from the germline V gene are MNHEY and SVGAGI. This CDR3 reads CASSPTSGISYEQYF. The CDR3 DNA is TGTGCCAGCAGCCCCACTAGCGGCATCTCCTACGAGCAGTACTTC.

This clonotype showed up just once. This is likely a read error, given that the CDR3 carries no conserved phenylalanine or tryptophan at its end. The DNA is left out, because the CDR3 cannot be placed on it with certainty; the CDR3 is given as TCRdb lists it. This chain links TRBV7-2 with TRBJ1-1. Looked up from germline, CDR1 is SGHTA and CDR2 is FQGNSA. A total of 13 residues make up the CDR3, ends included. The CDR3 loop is CASSSRMNTEALL.

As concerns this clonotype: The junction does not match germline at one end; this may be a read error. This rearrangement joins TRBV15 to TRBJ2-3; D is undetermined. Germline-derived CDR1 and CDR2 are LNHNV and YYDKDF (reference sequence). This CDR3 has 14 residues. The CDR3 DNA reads TGTGCCACCAGCAGAGATGCGAATGCGGATATGCAGTATTTT. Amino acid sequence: CATSRDANADMQYF.

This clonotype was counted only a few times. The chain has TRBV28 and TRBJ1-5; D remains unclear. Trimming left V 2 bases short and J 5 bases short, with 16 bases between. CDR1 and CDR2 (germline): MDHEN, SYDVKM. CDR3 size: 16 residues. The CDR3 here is CASSLPDTTKYQPQHF. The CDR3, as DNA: TGTGCCAGCAGTTTACCCGACACAACCAAATATCAGCCCCAGCATTTT.

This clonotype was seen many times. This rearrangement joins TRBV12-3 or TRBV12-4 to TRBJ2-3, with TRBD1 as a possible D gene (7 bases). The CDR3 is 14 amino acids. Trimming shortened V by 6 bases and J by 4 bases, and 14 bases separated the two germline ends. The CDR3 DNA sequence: TGTGCCAGCAGGTACCAGGGGGGCGCAGATACGCAGTATTTT. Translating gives CASRYQGGADTQYF.

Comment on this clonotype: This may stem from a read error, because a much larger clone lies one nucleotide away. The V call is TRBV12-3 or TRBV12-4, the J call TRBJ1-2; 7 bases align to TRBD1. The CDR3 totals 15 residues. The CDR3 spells CAGSFLGQSSYGYTF. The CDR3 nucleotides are TGTGCCGGCAGTTTTCTGGGACAGAGTAGCTATGGCTACACCTTC.

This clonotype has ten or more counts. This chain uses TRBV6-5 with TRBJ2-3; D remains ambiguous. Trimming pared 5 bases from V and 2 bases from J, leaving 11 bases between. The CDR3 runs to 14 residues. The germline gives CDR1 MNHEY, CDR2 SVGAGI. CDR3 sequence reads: CASSPLIPTDTQYF. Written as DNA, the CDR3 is TGTGCCAGCAGTCCCCTGATTCCCACAGATACGCAGTATTTT.

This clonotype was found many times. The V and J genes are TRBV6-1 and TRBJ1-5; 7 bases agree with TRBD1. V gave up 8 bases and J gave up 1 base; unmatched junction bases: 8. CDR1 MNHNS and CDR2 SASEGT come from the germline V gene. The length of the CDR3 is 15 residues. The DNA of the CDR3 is TGTGCCAGCGGACCCGGGACAGAGAGCAATCAGCCCCAGCATTTT. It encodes CASGPGTESNQPQHF.